This T cell receptor beta chain was sequenced for a study of T-cell reconstitution after alpha-beta-depleted transplantation in children. This clonotype was seen ten or more times. Its antigen remains unidentified. A TCRbeta library incorporating unique molecular identifiers was prepared. Each CDR3 protein is one row after TCRdb ran MiXCR on the PCR reads. The sample consists of about 440,000 distinct CDR3 sequences, over 40% of them appearing once. Notes on the study in general: Surviving thymic progenitors and recipient T cells were the source of high TCRbeta diversity at day 60 in some patients.

The CDR3 consists of 15 residues. Germline V gene data show CDR1 as DFQATT and CDR2 as SNEGSKA (reference sequence). Trimming took 1 base from V and 0 from J, leaving 12 bases between them. The V and J genes are TRBV20-1 and TRBJ1-2; the D is unclear. The receptor was isolated from a girl under 10 years old with aplastic anemia, due to receive a stem cell transplant. Sequences were derived from PBMCs, sampled before TCRalphabeta/CD19-depleted stem cell transplant. As DNA, the CDR3 is TGCAGTGCTAGAGTGCTCTTCACAGCTAACTATGGCTACACCTTC. It specifies CSARVLFTANYGYTF.